This T cell receptor (beta chain) was captured by sequencing in a study of spatial heterogeneity in lung cancer (dated by TCRdb to 2018 to 2020). Context from the whole study: More beta-chain than alpha-chain transcripts were consistently detected, likely reflecting higher beta-chain transcript abundance. In non-small cell lung cancer, the study quantitatively compared TCR alpha and beta repertoires across several tumor regions, matched nontumor lung, and blood. TCR repertoire features were related to nonsynonymous mutation counts determined by whole-exome sequencing of tumor tissue. At surgery, both alpha and beta chains were TCR-sequenced in about 200 tumor regions, fewer than 65 matched nontumor lung samples and a few dozen PBMC samples. In the raw uncorrected reads, each unique combination of TCR and UMI appeared on average more than ten times.

The time point label here, explained by the study, means: sample taken at primary tumor resection. Whole RNA extracted from tumor and nontumor lung tissue, or from cryopreserved PBMC samples, was used for TCR sequencing without cell sorting. Donors were approximately 72 patients with early-stage, untreated non-small cell lung cancer from the lung TRACERx cohort. Patients were selected for TCR sequencing only if sufficient RNA was available from at least two tumor regions. The germline V gene (reference sequence) sets CDR1 to MNHNY and CDR2 to SVGAGI. Trimming removed 4 bases from V and 3 bases from J; the gene matches leave 4 bases unexplained. There are 16 amino acids in the CDR3, from cysteine to phenylalanine inclusive. Of all the DNA, just the CDR3 is kept, 48 bases in frame from base 1. Study-wide findings and limitations: Ubiquitous expanded tumor TCRs were detected in blood more often at tumor resection than at routine follow-up. Confirming at a functional level the hypothesis that regional TCRs recognize regional mutations was considered to require additional single-cell paired TCR alpha and beta sequencing.

The method behind the library was 5' RACE. For sequencing, a NextSeq 500 was employed. The TCR library protocol attached a unique molecular identifier to each TCR cDNA molecule to allow correction of PCR and sequencing errors. Turning to the authors' computational methods: Decombinator tools were used for TCR identification, UMI-based error correction and CDR3 extraction. Expanded TCRs were defined as those above a frequency of 2 per 1,000, corresponding to the top 1% of the tumor frequency distribution. Renyi diversity was calculated using the R vegan package after each repertoire was subsampled 100 times to 5,000 TCRs. CDR3 similarity networks were built from amino acid triplet string-kernel similarity, connecting CDR3s with pairwise similarity above 0.82. TCRdb trimmed public reads at Q25 via fastp, called clones via MiXCR and kept in-frame beta chains. Identical CDR3 protein sequences are pooled into one entry, listed with their most common genes and DNA. These V and J calls are TCRdb output, not the study's own analysis. Here the sample has tens of thousands of distinct CDR3 sequences; roughly 8% occur a single time. Under 30% of the sample rests with the top ten.

This clonotype turned up a few times. The clone's antigen remains unknown. Base qualities are not recorded, but no much larger clone differs from it by a single base. The chain was built from TRBV6-6 and TRBJ2-1; TRBD2 fits 12 bases in the junction. The source of this sequence is a male donor with early-stage non-small cell lung cancer. The sequenced sample was PBMCs, obtained at surgery. The DNA is as follows: TGTGCCAGCAGTTCGGGGGGACTAGCGGGCTACAATGAGCAGTTCTTC. The translation is CASSSGGLAGYNEQFF.